The TCR beta chain under discussion was sequenced for a study of blood T cell repertoires in COVID-19. At the level of the study: The United States, Italy and Spain were the sources of the acute and convalescent COVID-19 samples.

Germline V gene sequence: CDR1 MDHEN, CDR2 SYDVKM. The length of the CDR3 is 14 residues. J gave up 7 bases and V 9 bases, and 9 bases lay outside the gene matches. Repertoires were generated with immunoSEQ multiplex PCR, while TCRdb's copy carries only in-frame clones and drops some. The sample has tens of thousands of clones; approximately 84% are singletons. The sequenced sample was peripheral blood. This TCR was recovered from a human donor in a cohort sampled during active COVID-19. The chain combines TRBV28 with TRBJ2-4, with TRBD2 matching 10 bases. CDR3 sequence reads: CASAPGTSDNIQYF. Written as DNA, the CDR3 is TGTGCCAGTGCGCCCGGGACTAGCGACAACATTCAGTACTTC.